The 28 T cell receptor beta chains given below trace back to one sample, sequenced in a study of blood T cell repertoires in COVID-19. Some clones are missing from TCRdb's copy, which holds only in-frame ones; the method was immunoSEQ multiplex PCR. Of around 160,000 clones listed, 81% are singletons. Sequenced: peripheral blood. All receptors derive from a human donor with acute or convalescent COVID-19. The donor label of this sample is uncertain.

The V call is TRBV6-5, the J call TRBJ1-5, with D possibly being TRBD1 (5 bases). V was clipped by 8 bases and J by 7 bases, with 9 bases between them. The CDR3 consists of 11 residues. CDR1 is MNHEY and CDR2 is SVGAGI in the germline V gene. In DNA form, the CDR3 reads TGTGCCAGCGGGGGGAGCCAGCCCCAGCATTTT. Protein: CASGGSQPQHF.

The chain joins TRBV24-1 to TRBJ2-3; 8 bases line up with TRBD2. The germline gives CDR1 KGHDR, CDR2 SFDVKD. The CDR3 totals 16 residues. The ends lost 0 bases at V and 5 bases at J; junction bases unmatched: 6. The CDR3 protein is CATSDLQSGGKDTQYF. CDR3 bases: TGTGCCACCAGTGATTTGCAAAGCGGGGGAAAAGATACGCAGTATTTT.

In DNA form, the CDR3 reads TGCAGTGCTACAGGGAATAATGGCTACACCTTC. It is translated as CSATGNNGYTF. The chain has TRBV20-1 and TRBJ1-2, with D possibly TRBD1 on 5 matching bases. V was pared by 4 bases and J by 6 bases, with 9 bases between. This CDR3 comprises 11 residues. CDR1 and CDR2 (germline): DFQATT, SNEGSKA (reference sequence).

This clone was seen a few times. This chain connects TRBV9 to TRBJ1-1, with 9 bases identical to TRBD1. CDR1 SGDLS and CDR2 YYNGEE come from the germline V gene. This CDR3 contains 15 residues. With V trimmed by 2 bases and J by 0 bases, 2 bases remained unmatched. The CDR3 sequence: CASSVTGGMNTEAFF. Here the CDR3 DNA reads TGTGCCAGCAGCGTGACAGGGGGTATGAACACTGAAGCTTTCTTT.

The J gene is TRBJ1-2, the V gene TRBV11-1; 8 bases map to TRBD1. The CDR3 has 15 residues. Trimming took 5 bases from V and 7 from J; bases not matched to a gene: 12. Germline CDR1 reads SGHAT; CDR2 reads FQDESV (reference sequence). Here the CDR3 DNA reads TGTGCCAGCAGCCCCCGGGCCAGGGGGCAGGCTGGCTACACCTTC. This codes for CASSPRARGQAGYTF. Looking up the rest from reference TRBV11-1 and TRBJ1-2 gives the full variable domain: EAEVAQSPRYKITEKSQAVAFWCDPISGHATLYWYRQILGQGPELLVQFQDESVVDDSQLPKDRFSAERLKGVDSTLKIQPAELGDSAMYLCASSPRARGQAGYTFGSGTRLTVV.

The CDR3, as DNA: TGTGCCATCAGTGTCGACAGGGATGAGGGCTATGGCTACACCTTC. It encodes CAISVDRDEGYGYTF. The V call is TRBV10-3, the J call TRBJ1-2; TRBD1 aligns across 7 bases. Trimming took 4 bases from V and 4 from J; bases not matched to a gene: 9. CDR1 ENHRY and CDR2 SYGVKD come from the germline V gene. CDR3 length: 15 amino acids.

This chain connects TRBV29-1 to TRBJ1-2; 11 positions agree with TRBD1. This CDR3 contains 13 residues. Trimming at V came to 3 bases and at J to 7 bases, leaving 4 bases not matched to a gene. Germline V gives CDR1 SQVTM, CDR2 ANQGSEA. CDR3 in amino acids: CSVDLGQGAGYTF. The CDR3 DNA sequence: TGCAGCGTTGATCTTGGACAGGGGGCTGGCTACACCTTC.

The V gene is TRBV5-1, the J gene TRBJ2-3; TRBD2 might be the D (5 bases). This CDR3 has 13 residues. Germline assignment: CDR1 SGHRS and CDR2 YFSETQ. The ends were cut back, 2 bases at V and 9 bases at J, with 13 bases in the middle. The CDR3 region is CASSFPGNPTQYF. CDR3 DNA: TGCGCCAGCAGCTTCCCCGGGAACCCAACGCAGTATTTT. Supplemented by reference TRBV5-1 and TRBJ2-3, the full variable domain reads KAGVTQTPRYLIKTRGQQVTLSCSPISGHRSVSWYQQTPGQGLQFLFEYFSETQRNKGNFPGRFSGRQFSNSRSEMNVSTLELGDSALYLCASSFPGNPTQYFGPGTRLTVL.

This CDR3 reads CASSPYPLGQNTEAFF. DNA for the CDR3: TGTGCCAGCTCACCTTATCCGTTGGGGCAGAACACTGAAGCTTTCTTT. V gene TRBV18 combines with J gene TRBJ1-1; TRBD1 might be the D (5 bases). Trimming shortened V by 3 bases and J by 1 base, and 15 bases separated the two germline ends. The CDR3 is 16 residues long. Germline values: CDR1 KGHSH, CDR2 LQKENI.

The chain recombines TRBV20-1 with TRBJ1-2; possible D gene TRBD1, 6 bases. Germline CDR1 is DFQATT and CDR2 is SNEGSKA (reference sequence). The V end lost 3 bases, the J end lost 7 bases, and 9 bases lay between the germline ends. This CDR3 region has 11 residues. CDR3 protein: CSARKQGGYTF. CDR3 nucleotides: TGCAGTGCTAGGAAACAGGGTGGCTACACCTTC.

The chain recombines TRBV27 with TRBJ1-2; D may be TRBD1 (5 bases). Trimming stripped 2 bases from V and 8 bases from J, with 15 bases between. The CDR3 is 14 residues long. Germline CDR1 MNHEY, CDR2 SMNVEV (reference sequence). CDR3 in DNA: TGTGCCAGCAGTTTAATAGGACCTGGGGGGGGCTACACCTTC. Its translation is CASSLIGPGGGYTF.

The gene calls are TRBV4-1 and TRBJ1-4; no firm D call. This CDR3 is built from 13 residues. Germline assignment: CDR1 MGHRA and CDR2 YSYEKL. The V gene lost 0 bases and the J gene lost 7 bases, with 6 bases spanning the gap. The CDR3, as DNA: TGCGCCAGCAGCCAAGATCGGAGTGAAAAACTGTTTTTT. The encoded protein is CASSQDRSEKLFF.

This rearrangement joins TRBV5-1 to TRBJ1-1, with unresolved D. CDR1 is SGHRS and CDR2 is YFSETQ in the germline V gene. The V end lost 3 bases, the J end lost 0 bases, and 12 bases lay between the germline ends. There are 15 residues in the CDR3. In DNA form, the CDR3 reads TGCGCCAGCAGCTGGAGTTTTCGAGTGAACACTGAAGCTTTCTTT. Translated: CASSWSFRVNTEAFF.

V is TRBV27 and J is TRBJ1-6; TRBD1 matches at 7 bases. V shed 8 bases and J 7 bases; nucleotides not matched to a gene: 20. CDR1 and CDR2 from the germline V gene are MNHEY and SMNVEV (reference sequence). CDR3 length: 18 amino acids. CDR3 in DNA: TGTGCCAGCTCCCTACAGACTCCCGAGACAGGGCACAATTCACCCCTCCACTTT. Translating gives CASSLQTPETGHNSPLHF.

The chain joins TRBV10-1 to TRBJ2-3, with 9 bases aligning to TRBD2. CDR3 size: 15 residues. Trimming took 2 bases from V and 10 from J; bases not matched to a gene: 10. Germline CDR1 is WNHNN and CDR2 is SYGVQD (reference sequence). CDR3: CASSELAGRFTAQYF. The CDR3 region has the DNA TGCGCCAGCAGTGAGCTAGCGGGGAGGTTTACGGCGCAGTATTTT.

The genes are TRBV19 and TRBJ1-1, with D perhaps TRBD1 (5 bases). The CDR3 spans 15 residues. Germline values: CDR1 LNHDA, CDR2 SQIVND (reference sequence). V shed 5 bases and J shed 10 bases, with 23 bases lying between them. Written as DNA, the CDR3 is TGTGCCAGTAGTCACATCGGCCAGGGTGTTGATGCAGCTTTCTTT. As protein: CASSHIGQGVDAAFF.

The genes are TRBV30 and TRBJ2-6; 8 bases align to TRBD1. Trimming took 3 bases from V and 3 from J; bases not matched to a gene: 7. Germline V gene sequence: CDR1 GTSNPN, CDR2 SVGIG (reference sequence). This CDR3 contains 16 residues. This CDR3 reads CAWSNPGGVGANVLTF. CDR3 DNA sequence: TGTGCCTGGAGCAATCCAGGGGGCGTTGGGGCCAACGTCCTGACTTTC.

The chain carries TRBV5-1 and TRBJ1-1, with D maybe TRBD1 (5 bases). Trimming cost V 0 bases and J 4 bases, with 7 bases left between them. The CDR3 totals 13 residues. Germline values: CDR1 SGHRS, CDR2 YFSETQ. The CDR3 protein is CASSLGRGTEAFF. CDR3 bases: TGCGCCAGCAGCTTGGGGAGGGGCACTGAAGCTTTCTTT.

This clone was seen a handful of times. This sequence joins TRBV2 and TRBJ1-6, with D maybe TRBD1 (5 bases). CDR3 length: 16 residues. The germline CDR1 and CDR2 sequences are SNHLY and FYNNEI. V lost 2 bases and J 0 bases, leaving 8 bases between the germline ends. The CDR3 reads CASSEQGSSYNSPLHF. Written as DNA, the CDR3 is TGTGCCAGCAGTGAACAGGGCAGCTCCTATAATTCACCCCTCCACTTT. The entire variable domain, with the rest obtained from reference TRBV2 and TRBJ1-6, is as follows: EPEVTQTPSHQVTQMGQEVILRCVPISNHLYFYWYRQILGQKVEFLVSFYNNEISEKSEIFDDQFSVERPDGSNFTLKIRSTKLEDSAMYFCASSEQGSSYNSPLHFGNGTRLTVT.

This clone has a handful of counts. This chain joins TRBV3-1 (or the pseudogene TRBV3-2) and TRBJ1-1, with D possibly matching TRBD1 (6 bases). The germline CDR1 and CDR2 sequences are LGHDT and YNNKEL (reference sequence). Trimming took 4 bases from V and 8 from J, leaving 14 bases between them. This CDR3 comprises 13 residues. The CDR3: CASSPTRGTEAFF. The CDR3 DNA reads as TGTGCCAGCAGCCCAACAAGGGGGACAGAAGCTTTCTTT.

This rearrangement joins TRBV3-1 (or the pseudogene TRBV3-2) to TRBJ2-3; the match to TRBD2 covers 11 bases. V lost 2 bases and J lost 5; bases outside the gene matches: 6. The CDR3 contains 16 residues. Germline V lookup: CDR1 LGHDT, CDR2 YNNKEL (reference sequence). Written as DNA, the CDR3 is TGTGCCAGCAGCCAACCGGGACTAGCGGCGGGAGATACGCAGTATTTT. It codes for CASSQPGLAAGDTQYF.

V is TRBV7-2 and J is TRBJ2-1; 9 bases are a match to TRBD2. With V trimmed by 10 bases and J by 9 bases, 13 bases remained unmatched. This CDR3 has 14 residues. Germline V gene sequence: CDR1 SGHTA, CDR2 FQGNSA. The CDR3 protein is CATLLAGHPTEQFF. CDR3 coding DNA: TGTGCCACCTTACTAGCGGGTCACCCAACTGAGCAGTTCTTC.

CDR3 sequence: CASTYGGSTNEKLFF. Here the CDR3 DNA reads TGTGCCAGCACCTACGGGGGTTCAACTAATGAAAAACTGTTTTTT. The genes are TRBV3-1 (or the pseudogene TRBV3-2) and TRBJ1-4, with D tentatively TRBD1 (5 bases). This CDR3 contains 15 residues. Trimming left V 7 bases short and J 0 bases short, with 12 bases between. Germline V gene lookup returns CDR1 LGHDT and CDR2 YNNKEL (reference sequence).

V is TRBV10-2 and J is TRBJ2-5, with TRBD2 matching 7 bases. V shed 3 bases, J shed 7 bases, and the junction held 17 bases outside the gene matches. This CDR3 region has 17 residues. Germline V lookup: CDR1 WSHSY, CDR2 SAAADI. As DNA, the CDR3 is TGCGCCAGCAGTGACCCGACAGTGGGGGGATCGGGGGGGACCCAGTACTTC. Its protein product is CASSDPTVGGSGGTQYF.

V usage is TRBV5-1 and J usage is TRBJ1-4; 7 nucleotides align to TRBD1. The V segment lost 0 bases and the J segment 0 bases; nucleotides outside the gene matches: 2. Germline assignment: CDR1 SGHRS and CDR2 YFSETQ. This CDR3 region has 16 residues. CDR3 nucleotide sequence: TGCGCCAGCAGCTTGGAGGGGGCAACAACTAATGAAAAACTGTTTTTT. It yields the protein CASSLEGATTNEKLFF.

This clone was seen more than once but under ten times. The chain is built from TRBV21-1 and TRBJ2-7; the table's TRBD2 call for D was not verified on the DNA. TRBV21-1 is described as a pseudogene. The CDR3 spans 13 residues. DNA of the CDR3: TGTGCCAGCAGCAAAGCACTGGGACTAGCGGGGAGCGTC. It is translated as CASSKALGLAGSV.

This sequence joins TRBV25-1 and TRBJ2-4, with 10 bases identical to TRBD1. V lost 5 bases to trimming and J lost 13 bases; unmatched junction nucleotides: 11. There are 14 residues in the CDR3. Germline V gives CDR1 MGHDK, CDR2 SYGVNS. As DNA, the CDR3 is TGTGCCAGCAGTCCCCGACAGGGGGCAGCCCCCCAGTACTTC. It specifies CASSPRQGAAPQYF.

The rearrangement links TRBV5-6 to TRBJ1-4, with 9 positions matching TRBD1. There are 15 residues in the CDR3. Losses at the gene ends were 4 bases for V and 8 bases for J; bases not matched to a gene: 9. The germline CDR1 and CDR2 sequences are SGHDT and YYEEEE. CDR3 protein: CASSEETGGAEKLFF. The DNA for the CDR3 is TGTGCCAGCAGCGAAGAAACAGGGGGCGCGGAAAAACTGTTTTTT.